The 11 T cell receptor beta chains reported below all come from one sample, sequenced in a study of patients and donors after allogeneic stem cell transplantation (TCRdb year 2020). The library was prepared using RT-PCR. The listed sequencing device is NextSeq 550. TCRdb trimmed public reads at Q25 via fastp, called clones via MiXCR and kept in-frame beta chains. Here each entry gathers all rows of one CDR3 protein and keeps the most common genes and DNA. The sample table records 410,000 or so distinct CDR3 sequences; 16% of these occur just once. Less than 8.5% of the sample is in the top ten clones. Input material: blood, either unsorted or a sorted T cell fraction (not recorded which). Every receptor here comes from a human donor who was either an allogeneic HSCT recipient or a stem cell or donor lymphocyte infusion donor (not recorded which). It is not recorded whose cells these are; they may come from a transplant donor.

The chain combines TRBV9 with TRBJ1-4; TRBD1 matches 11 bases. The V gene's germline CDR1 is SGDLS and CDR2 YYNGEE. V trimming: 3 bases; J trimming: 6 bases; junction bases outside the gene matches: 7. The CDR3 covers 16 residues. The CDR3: CASSAHGGQGDEKLFF. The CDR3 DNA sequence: TGTGCCAGCAGCGCCCATGGGGGACAGGGGGATGAAAAACTGTTTTTT.

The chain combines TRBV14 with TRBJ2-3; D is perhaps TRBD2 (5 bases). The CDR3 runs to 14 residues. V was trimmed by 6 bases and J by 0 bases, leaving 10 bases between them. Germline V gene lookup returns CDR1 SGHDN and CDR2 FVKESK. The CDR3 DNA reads TGTGCCAGCAGGAGACGAGGGAGCACAGATACGCAGTATTTT. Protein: CASRRRGSTDTQYF.

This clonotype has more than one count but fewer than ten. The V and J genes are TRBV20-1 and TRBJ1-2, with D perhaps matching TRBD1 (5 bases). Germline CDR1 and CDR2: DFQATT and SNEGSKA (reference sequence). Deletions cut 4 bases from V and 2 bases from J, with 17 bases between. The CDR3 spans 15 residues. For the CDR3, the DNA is TGCAGTGCTACTACCCCCGGGACGGTAAACTATGGCTACACCTTC. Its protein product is CSATTPGTVNYGYTF.

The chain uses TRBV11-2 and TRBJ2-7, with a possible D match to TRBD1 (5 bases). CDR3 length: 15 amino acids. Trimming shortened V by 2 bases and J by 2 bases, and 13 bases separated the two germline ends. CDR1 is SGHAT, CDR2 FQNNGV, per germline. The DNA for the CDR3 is TGTGCCAGCAGCTTAACAGGCCGGAAAACCTACGAGCAGTACTTC. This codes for CASSLTGRKTYEQYF.

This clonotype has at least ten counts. CDR3 protein: CASSLSERQFF. CDR3 in DNA: TGCGCCAGCAGCTTGAGCGAGAGGCAGTTCTTC. The chain has TRBV5-1 and TRBJ2-1, with D hard to call. This CDR3 has 11 amino acids. Trimming shortened V by 1 base and J by 12 bases, and 8 bases separated the two germline ends. CDR1 SGHRS and CDR2 YFSETQ come from the germline V gene.

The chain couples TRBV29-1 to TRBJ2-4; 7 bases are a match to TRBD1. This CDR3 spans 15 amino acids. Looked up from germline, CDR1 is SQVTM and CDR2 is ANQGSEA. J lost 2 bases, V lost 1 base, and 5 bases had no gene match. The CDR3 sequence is CSVEGGRGSKNIQYF. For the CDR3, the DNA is TGCAGCGTTGAAGGCGGCAGGGGGTCCAAAAACATTCAGTACTTC.

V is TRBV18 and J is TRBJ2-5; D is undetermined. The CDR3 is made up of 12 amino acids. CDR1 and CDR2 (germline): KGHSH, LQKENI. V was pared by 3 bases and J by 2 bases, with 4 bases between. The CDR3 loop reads CASSPIQETQYF. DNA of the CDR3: TGTGCCAGCTCACCGATACAAGAGACCCAGTACTTC.

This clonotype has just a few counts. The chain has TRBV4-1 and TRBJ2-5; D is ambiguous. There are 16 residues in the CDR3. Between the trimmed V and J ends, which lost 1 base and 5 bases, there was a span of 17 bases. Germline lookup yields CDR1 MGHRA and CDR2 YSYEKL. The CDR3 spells CASSQVRTGPEETQYF. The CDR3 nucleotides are TGCGCCAGCAGCCAAGTGAGGACGGGTCCGGAGGAGACCCAGTACTTC.

DNA for the CDR3: TGTGCCAGCAGTTTACGGGGGGATAGGAGTGAAAAACTGTTTTTT. This sequence encodes CASSLRGDRSEKLFF. This rearrangement joins TRBV12-3 or TRBV12-4 to TRBJ1-4; D is possibly TRBD1 (5 bases). Between the trimmed V and J ends, which lost 2 bases and 7 bases, there was a span of 14 bases. The CDR3 covers 15 residues.

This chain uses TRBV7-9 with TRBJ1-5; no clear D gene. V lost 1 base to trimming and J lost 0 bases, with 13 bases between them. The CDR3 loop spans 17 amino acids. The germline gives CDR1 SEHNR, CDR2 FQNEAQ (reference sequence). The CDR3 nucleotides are TGTGCCAGCAGCTTAGGGGTGGGCACCCATAGCAATCAGCCCCAGCATTTT. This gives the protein CASSLGVGTHSNQPQHF.

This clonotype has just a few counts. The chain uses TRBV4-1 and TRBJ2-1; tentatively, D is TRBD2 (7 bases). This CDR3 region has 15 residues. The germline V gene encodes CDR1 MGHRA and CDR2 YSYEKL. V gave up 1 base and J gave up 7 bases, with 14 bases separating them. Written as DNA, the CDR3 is TGCGCCAGCAGCCAAGCGGGGGGCAGTAGAAATGAGCAGTTCTTC. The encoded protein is CASSQAGGSRNEQFF.